This note documents a single T cell receptor (beta chain) sequence. Antigen: not known. These data come from a study of cytomegalovirus exposure and HLA in healthy donors. General study findings and limits: Highest at DRB1 and lowest at HLA-C, TCR association rates differed among HLA loci in a later analysis. As confirmed in vitro, a few CMV-associated chains were specific for CMV antigens.

In the PCR, 60 Vbeta and 13 Jbeta primers were used. The assay was immunoSEQ multiplex PCR, and TCRdb's table has in-frame clones only and misses some. The table records a few hundred thousand clones, 80% of them present only once. V lost 5 bases, J lost 2 bases, and 6 bases stayed unmatched. Germline assignment: CDR1 MNHNS and CDR2 SASEGT. This CDR3 spans 17 amino acids. The rearrangement links TRBV6-1 to TRBJ1-4; 12 bases match TRBD1. The sequencing sample was made of PBMCs. The sequence derives from a girl aged 2 to 9 in good health and CMV-seronegative. The CDR3 spells CASSKGTGGLTNEKLFF. The CDR3 nucleotides are TGTGCCAGCAGTAAAGGGACAGGGGGCTTGACTAATGAAAAACTGTTTTTT.